This TCR beta chain was retrieved from a study of response to subunit inactivated influenza vaccine. Study results and limitations: Each seasonal flu vaccination may recruit only limited new T cells, authors suggested.

TCRdb independently ran MiXCR on the RT-PCR reads; one entry per CDR3 protein. The sample has around 750,000 distinct CDR3 sequences, 21% seen once. As regards this clonotype: Its target is not known.

Specimen: PBMCs from blood, collected 5 to 6 days after vaccination. The source of this sequence is a man aged 50-60 years who received an inactivated influenza vaccine.

For the CDR3, the DNA is TGTGCCAGCAGTGCCCCTCCGGCAGTGTATGGCTACACCTTC. Amino acid sequence: CASSAPPAVYGYTF. The chain couples TRBV6-1 to TRBJ1-2, with D hard to call. The germline V gene has CDR1 MNHNS and CDR2 SASEGT. The V gene lost 4 bases and the J gene lost 5 bases, with 14 bases spanning the gap. The CDR3 has 14 residues.